These 11 T cell receptor beta chains were all obtained from the same sample, sequenced in a study of OX40 agonist ivuxolimab in advanced cancers. Assay: immunoSEQ multiplex PCR; the TCRdb copy retains only in-frame clones and omits some. The table records approximately 16,000 clones, more than 75% of them present only once. This specimen was CD4+ or CD8+ T cells sorted from blood, taken in a trial of the OX40 agonist ivuxolimab. The receptors stem from an adult with an advanced solid tumor such as melanoma, head and neck, liver or kidney cancer.

The V gene is TRBV19, the J gene TRBJ1-1; TRBD1 is a possible D gene (5 bases). Trimming shortened V by 9 bases and J by 0 bases, and 11 bases separated the two germline ends. The CDR3 loop spans 13 amino acids. The germline gives CDR1 LNHDA, CDR2 SQIVND (reference sequence). The CDR3 DNA is TGTGCCAGCACCCGAGGGGTGAACACTGAAGCTTTCTTT. Translating gives CASTRGVNTEAFF.

The rearrangement uses TRBV6-1 and TRBJ1-5; D gene unclear. The CDR3 totals 17 residues. V lost 1 base and J 0 bases, leaving 13 bases between the germline ends. Germline V gene data show CDR1 as MNHNS and CDR2 as SASEGT. The CDR3: CASSEGMGVYSNQPQHF. For the CDR3, the DNA is TGTGCCAGCAGTGAAGGTATGGGAGTATATAGCAATCAGCCCCAGCATTTT.

V is TRBV5-1 and J is TRBJ2-3; possibly TRBD1 for D (6 bases). V lost 0 bases to trimming and J lost 3 bases, with 17 bases between them. Germline V gene lookup returns CDR1 SGHRS and CDR2 YFSETQ. The CDR3 length is 17 residues. The CDR3 sequence: CASSLGDTRRGTDTQYF. CDR3 DNA sequence: TGCGCCAGCAGCTTGGGGGACACCCGACGTGGGACAGATACGCAGTATTTT.

Written as DNA, the CDR3 is TGTGCCATCACCTCTACCGACACAGATACGCAGTATTTT. Translating gives CAITSTDTDTQYF. V is TRBV10-3 and J is TRBJ2-3; no definite D call. This CDR3 has 13 amino acids. Trimming took off 7 bases at V and 2 bases at J, with 10 bases between the two ends. Germline CDR1 reads ENHRY; CDR2 reads SYGVKD.

This clone was seen once. V usage is TRBV9 and J usage is TRBJ1-5; 7 nucleotides align to TRBD1. J was trimmed by 7 bases and V by 4 bases; bases with no gene match: 8. The CDR3 is 14 residues long. Per the germline V gene, CDR1 is SGDLS and CDR2 is YYNGEE. The CDR3 loop is CASSPGTAPQPQHF. CDR3 coding DNA: TGTGCCAGCAGCCCAGGGACAGCCCCGCAGCCCCAGCATTTT. The entire variable domain, with the rest obtained from reference TRBV9 and TRBJ1-5, is as follows: DSGVTQTPKHLITATGQRVTLRCSPRSGDLSVYWYQQSLDQGLQFLIQYYNGEERAKGNILERFSAQQFPDLHSELNLSSLELGDSALYFCASSPGTAPQPQHFGDGTRLSIL.

This clone has only a few counts. The rearrangement links TRBV29-1 to TRBJ2-1; D might be TRBD2 (5 bases). Germline lookup yields CDR1 SQVTM and CDR2 ANQGSEA. The CDR3 loop spans 15 amino acids. V was trimmed by 4 bases and J by 1 base, leaving 14 bases between them. The CDR3 coding sequence is TGCAGCGTTGGCGGGTCCTGGGGATCCTACAATGAGCAGTTCTTC. This sequence encodes CSVGGSWGSYNEQFF.

This clone was seen just once. This rearrangement joins TRBV4-2 to TRBJ1-1; TRBD1 is a possible D gene (5 bases). The CDR3 contains 14 residues. V shed 1 base and J shed 0 bases, with 6 bases lying between them. Germline CDR1 is LGHNA and CDR2 is YNFKEQ. In DNA form, the CDR3 reads TGTGCCAGCAGCCAAGTGGGGGTGAACACTGAAGCTTTCTTT. Its protein is CASSQVGVNTEAFF.

The chain couples TRBV7-6 to TRBJ2-7; D is perhaps TRBD1 (6 bases). CDR3 length: 16 amino acids. CDR1 and CDR2 (germline): SGHVS, FNYEAQ. Trimming pared 1 base from V and 2 bases from J, leaving 15 bases between. CDR3 nucleotides: TGTGCCAGCAGCTTAGACAGCCGGACAGCACCCTACGAGCAGTACTTC. It specifies CASSLDSRTAPYEQYF.

In this sample, this clone turned up once. This rearrangement joins TRBV27 to TRBJ2-3; TRBD1 or TRBD2 may be the D gene (5 bases each). The CDR3 sequence is 18 residues long. V lost 5 bases and J lost 0, with 21 bases in between. Germline V gives CDR1 MNHEY, CDR2 SMNVEV (reference sequence). Here the CDR3 reads CASSDPGTAIPSTDTQYF. The CDR3 region has the DNA TGTGCCAGCAGTGACCCCGGGACGGCAATCCCTAGCACAGATACGCAGTATTTT.

The chain carries TRBV29-1 and TRBJ2-7, with D perhaps given as TRBD1 or TRBD2 (6 bases each). V gave up 3 bases and J gave up 0 bases, with 18 bases separating them. CDR3 length: 16 amino acids. Germline V CDR1 and CDR2: SQVTM, ANQGSEA. In DNA, the CDR3 is TGCAGCGTTGAGGGGGGACAACTACCTAACTCCTACGAGCAGTACTTC. Protein: CSVEGGQLPNSYEQYF.

This clone was picked up a small number of times. This sequence joins TRBV7-2 and TRBJ2-2, with D possibly matching TRBD1 (6 bases). Germline assignment: CDR1 SGHTA and CDR2 FQGNSA. V shed 8 bases and J shed 3 bases, with 13 bases lying between them. The CDR3 consists of 14 residues. As DNA, the CDR3 is TGTGCCAGCCGTTGGACAGCTGACACCGGGGAGCTGTTTTTT. Its protein is CASRWTADTGELFF.